This T cell receptor (beta chain) is drawn from a study of blood T cell repertoires in COVID-19 (TCRdb year 2020). Turning to the overall study: Samples covering the acute and convalescent phases of COVID-19 were provided by collaborators in the United States, Italy and Spain. HLA class I and class II types, where available, came from metadata supplied by the sample provider rather than from assay-based typing. The repertoires were released in a freely available public database intended as a resource for research on the immune response to SARS-CoV-2. The material from the prospective study consisted of cDNA or gDNA derived from T cells, B-cell-depleted T cells, or PBMCs. The samples were drawn from two sources: the first 160 participants of the ongoing ImmuneRACE study, and 1,254 subjects contributed by 6 global collaborators. Subjects who had been exposed to COVID-19, were actively infected with it, or had recovered from it provided the deeply sampled blood TCRbeta repertoires that made up the dataset. Sample metadata almost always included a de-identified subject ID, COVID-19 status, age in years and sex.

CDR1 and CDR2, looked up from the germline V gene (reference sequence), are MNHEY and SMNVEV. The CDR3 sequence holds 14 residues, the cysteine and phenylalanine included. The only DNA kept is the CDR3, 42 bases in frame from the first base. Between the V and J ends, shortened by 1 base and 1 base respectively, the junction contains 8 bases. The immunoSEQ Assay, a bias-controlled multiplex PCR, was used to amplify TCRbeta CDR3 regions from genomic DNA. The original methods were these. The number of nucleated cells in each sample was estimated by amplification of reference gene primers within the assay. To quantify the absolute abundance of each unique TCRbeta CDR3 rearrangement, sequence reads were collapsed and filtered. For each sample, productive Simpson clonality was calculated by taking the square root of Simpson's diversity index across productive rearrangements. Imported from immuneACCESS, the table was reduced by TCRdb to in-frame sequences with V and J called. These copies leave out some clones; in studies compared against another copy, an unresolved V gene accounts for under half, and the cause of the remainder is not known. V and J calls and clone size are as listed in that table; D and trimming were resolved from the DNA. The sample table holds about 190,000 clones, of which approximately 86% were seen once. In total, the top ten clones hold approximately 2.5% of the sample.

What the study reported, not specific to this receptor: The amount of clinical and demographic metadata varied by source and participant and was provided uncurated.

Note on this clone: No cognate antigen has been identified for it. No base qualities exist here, and no much larger clone lies one base off it.

Collaborating institutions collected whole blood in K2EDTA tubes following their own protocols. Collaborator samples were shipped for TCRbeta analysis as frozen whole blood, isolated PBMCs, or DNA extracted from either sample type. The clonotype was recovered from a man aged 35-49 years with active or convalescent COVID-19. Sequencing input: peripheral blood. The chain is made from TRBV27 and TRBJ2-7, with an unclear D gene assignment. The DNA reads TGTGCCAGCAGTTTATTGCCAGGATCCTACGAGCAGTACTTC. It translates to CASSLLPGSYEQYF.